The rows below give T cell receptor beta chains drawn from one sample of a study of cytomegalovirus exposure and HLA in healthy donors. The repertoire was sequenced with immunoSEQ multiplex PCR; TCRdb's copy has only in-frame clones and lacks some. The sample has over 85,000 clones; roughly 84% are singletons. The sequenced sample was PBMCs. Receptors originate from a man younger than 40 in good health and CMV-seropositive. The CDR3 runs from the conserved cysteine through the conserved F or W. Fields, in order: V gene, clone size, CDR3 protein. The size entry is marked missing in some rows and otherwise reads once, few, many or a size class.

TRBV7-6,medium-sized,CASSLTGGNTEAFF
TRBV7-2,NA,CASSLGLAGAYNEQFF
TRBV5-5,NA,CASSLEPQANSPLHF
TRBV6-6,NA,CASSYVTGTDTEAFF
TRBV2,NA,CASSPTGVYNSPLHF
TRBV4-2,NA,CASSQELAGGPLAYEQYF
TRBV11-3,NA,CASSLRGVITGELFF
TRBV27,NA,CASRQGGQETQYF
TRBV19,NA,CASSSSGQAFF
TRBV11-2,NA,CASSLAPSAGPYEQYF
TRBV2,NA,CASGSMTSGPYNEQFF
TRBV25-1,NA,CASSGATGTGFTGELFF
TRBV19,NA,CASSGGFVGVYGYTF
TRBV28,NA,CASRPGQGARGANVLTF
TRBV6-1,NA,CASSADTGFTDTQYF
TRBV25-1,NA,CASSDEDRADSYEQYF
TRBV7-2,NA,CASSRGSSNYGYTF
TRBV6-1,NA,CASSEYGTGVGDDYGYTF
TRBV4-1,NA,CASSQVWPGTDTQYF
TRBV28,NA,CASSLRVLGTSFF
TRBV5-8,NA,CASSPGFYRGRPGELFF
TRBV5-6,NA,CASSWGARQGKETQHF
TRBV7-3,NA,CASSLTPASGGNEQFF
TRBV7-2,NA,CASSETGTVYEQYF
TRBV10-1,NA,CASWGRLPYNEQFF
TRBV6-6,NA,CASLRGGGTGELFF
TRBV29-1,NA,CSVGITGEIGGKLFF
TRBV30,NA,CAWSVGAGLGEKLFF
TRBV7-2,NA,CASSPPTSGGSEQYF
TRBV5-4,NA,CASSSRTGESYGYTF
TRBV10-2,NA,CATVDSSLSSYNSPLHF
TRBV7-2,NA,CASSLGLSGYEQYF
TRBV4-3,NA,CASSQDRQGVHF
TRBV7-8,NA,CASSPGLAGGFDSSTDTQYF
TRBV6-5,NA,CASSYASGGAETQYF
TRBV27,NA,CASSPRLAGGTDTQYF
TRBV7-2,NA,CASSRQVDTIYF
TRBV27,NA,CASSSPGGEQYF
TRBV5-1,NA,CASSLNGEWGQPQHF
TRBV15,NA,CATETGDRGGYYNEQFF
TRBV11-2,NA,CASSLEGTATNEKLFF
TRBV7-9,NA,CASSLLTGMNTEAFF
TRBV4-2,NA,CASSRQRGGSDTQYF
TRBV11-2,NA,CASSLGVRTDTQYF
TRBV7-3,NA,CASSQGSVNTEAFF
TRBV5-6,NA,CASSLGAGGGNQPQHF
TRBV6-4,NA,CASSPGQGGNYGYTF
TRBV27,NA,CASSLSLGGAYNEQFF
TRBV19,NA,CASSLARAYNSPLHF
TRBV18,few,CASSPGQGNEKLFF
TRBV27,once,CASSLIANPSMNTEAFF
TRBV4-1,medium-sized,CASSQDNGRGTGAFF